This TCR beta chain comes out of a study of early stage breast cancer tumors. Repertoires were generated with immunoSEQ multiplex PCR, while TCRdb's copy carries only in-frame clones and drops some. Of around 28,000 clones listed, 72% were seen once; the top ten hold approximately 35%. CDR1 and CDR2 (germline): LGHNA, YSLEER. Trimming removed 6 bases from V and 4 bases from J; junction bases left unmatched: 12. This CDR3 is built from 16 residues. The sequenced material came from blood. The TCR was taken from a person aged 45 to 59 with breast cancer. This chain joins TRBV4-3 and TRBJ1-5, with TRBD1 identical over 7 bases. Here the CDR3 DNA reads TGCGCCAGCAGTCCCTCCCTACGACAGGGAAATCAGCCCCAGCATTTT. Protein: CASSPSLRQGNQPQHF.